This T cell receptor (beta chain) was retrieved from a study of identical twins. Only healthy Caucasians were enrolled as donors. About this clonotype itself: No antigen is known for it.

Germline-derived CDR1 and CDR2 are LGHNA and YNFKEQ. J lost 4 bases, V lost 5 bases, and 10 bases had no gene match. CDR3 size: 16 residues. After template switching added a universal primer site, the resulting cDNA carried unique molecular identifiers. TCRdb recomputed calls from the 5' RACE reads with MiXCR, one row per CDR3 protein. The table shows 450,000 to 650,000 distinct CDR3 sequences, with around 9.6% occurring only once. Whole-study results and caveats: Compared with unrelated sharing, twin-shared out-of-frame alpha sequences had more low-probability sequences. The presence of invariant MAIT and iNKT cells could partly confound analyses of zero-insertion sequences.

The same data also went into a second study, on yellow fever vaccine responses in identical twins.

This receptor was taken from a woman aged 18-35 years in good health. This chain connects TRBV4-2 to TRBJ2-3, with 9 nucleotides matching TRBD2. The sample taken for sequencing was PBMCs. The CDR3 nucleotides are TGTGCCAGCAGCATTCGTCCGGCGGGAGGGGCAGATACGCAGTATTTT. This encodes CASSIRPAGGADTQYF.